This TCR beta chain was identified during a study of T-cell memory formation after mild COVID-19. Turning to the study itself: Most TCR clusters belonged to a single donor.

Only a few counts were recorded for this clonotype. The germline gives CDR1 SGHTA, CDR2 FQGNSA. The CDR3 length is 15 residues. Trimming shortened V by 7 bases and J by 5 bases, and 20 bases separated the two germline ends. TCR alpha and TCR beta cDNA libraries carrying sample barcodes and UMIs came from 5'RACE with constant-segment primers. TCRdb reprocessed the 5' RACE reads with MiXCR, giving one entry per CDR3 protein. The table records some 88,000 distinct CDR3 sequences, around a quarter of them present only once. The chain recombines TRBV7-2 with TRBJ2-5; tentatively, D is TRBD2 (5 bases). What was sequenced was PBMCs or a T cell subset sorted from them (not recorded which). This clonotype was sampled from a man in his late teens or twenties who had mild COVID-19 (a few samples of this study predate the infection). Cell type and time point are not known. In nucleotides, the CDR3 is TGTGCCAGCAAAAAAAGGCCCGGGATATGGGAGACCCAGTACTTC. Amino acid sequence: CASKKRPGIWETQYF.